This is a list of T cell receptor beta chains from one sample in a study of cytomegalovirus exposure and HLA in healthy donors. Sequencing used immunoSEQ multiplex PCR; TCRdb keeps in-frame clones, though not all of them. The sample holds 70,000 to 95,000 clones; 84% are singletons and the top ten take about 5.6%. The material sequenced was PBMCs. The receptor source for this set is a woman aged 18-29 years in good health and CMV-seropositive. Both conserved end residues are part of each CDR3. Fields, in order: V gene, clone size, CDR3 length, D gene, J gene, CDR3 DNA, CDR3 protein. The D gene is left open where the match is weak. Not every row has a clone size; where given, it reads once, few, many or a size class.

>TRBV5-6|.|14|.|TRBJ2-5
TGTGCCAGCAGCGGATCGGACAGCCAAGAGACCCAGTACTTC
CASSGSDSQETQYF
>TRBV29-1|.|13|.|TRBJ2-3
TGCAGCGTGTCGGGAGTTGAGTCAGATACGCAGTATTTT
CSVSGVESDTQYF
>TRBV7-8|.|14|TRBD1|TRBJ2-1
TGTGCCAGCAGCCTGGGACAGAACTACAATGAGCAGTTCTTC
CASSLGQNYNEQFF
>TRBV13|.|13|TRBD1|TRBJ2-7
TGTGCCACCGGGGACAGGGGGCTCGACGAGCAGTACTTC
CATGDRGLDEQYF
>TRBV27|.|16|.|TRBJ2-6
TGTGCCAGCAGTCCCTATATGCTCTCTGGGGCCAACGTCCTGACTTTC
CASSPYMLSGANVLTF
>TRBV4-1|.|16|TRBD2|TRBJ2-3
TGCGCCAGCAGCCAACGGGCGGGGGGGCCTACAGATACGCAGTATTTT
CASSQRAGGPTDTQYF
>TRBV4-1|few|15|.|TRBJ2-3
TGCGCCAGCAGCCCTGACGAAAGCGGAAGGGATACGCAGTATTTT
CASSPDESGRDTQYF
>TRBV7-2|.|14|.|TRBJ2-3
TGTGCCAGCAGCCCCGGTGCGAACACAGATACGCAGTATTTT
CASSPGANTDTQYF
>TRBV5-1|.|15|.|TRBJ1-2
TGCGCCAGCAGCTTGGCAGGGAACCACGCCTATGGCTACACCTTC
CASSLAGNHAYGYTF
>TRBV5-8|.|15|.|TRBJ2-7
TGTGCCAGCCGACCAGGCCCTGGCGAATCCTACGAGCAGTACTTC
CASRPGPGESYEQYF
>TRBV4-1|.|16|TRBD2|TRBJ2-1
TGCGCCAGCAGCCCTATTGGCGGGAGGGATTACAATGAGCAGTTCTTC
CASSPIGGRDYNEQFF
>TRBV20-1|.|11|TRBD2|TRBJ2-5
TGCAGTGCCGGGGGGCAAGAGACCCAGTACTTC
CSAGGQETQYF
>TRBV27|.|13|.|TRBJ1-5
TGTGCCAGCAGTTTCCAGGTCAATCAGCCCCAGCATTTT
CASSFQVNQPQHF
>TRBV7-9|.|14|.|TRBJ1-1
TGTGCCAGCAGTCCCCAGGGGCTGGACACTGAAGCTTTCTTT
CASSPQGLDTEAFF
>TRBV29-1|.|12|TRBD1|TRBJ1-1
TGCAGCGCGGGACAGTCTTTCACTGAAGCTTTCTTT
CSAGQSFTEAFF
>TRBV6-1|.|14|.|TRBJ2-4
TGTGCCAGCAGTGAAGTAGCAGGGGCAAACATTCAGTACTTC
CASSEVAGANIQYF
>TRBV28|once|16|.|TRBJ2-2
TGTGCCAGCATTAGTTCCCCCAGGGCTGGCACCGGGGAGCTGTTTTTT
CASISSPRAGTGELFF
>TRBV27|.|22|.|TRBJ2-1
TGTGCCAGCAGTTTTGACCAGGGGGACTGGACTAGCCCCGGGGGCACCTACAATGAGCAGTTCTTC
CASSFDQGDWTSPGGTYNEQFF
>TRBV10-1|.|15|.|TRBJ1-3
TGCGCCAGCAGTGAACGGCCCGACGGAAGGGGCACCATATATTTT
CASSERPDGRGTIYF
>TRBV6-5|.|13|.|TRBJ2-2
TGTGCCAGCACAGGGACGAACACCGGGGAGCTGTTTTTT
CASTGTNTGELFF
>TRBV28|few|11|TRBD2|TRBJ2-1
TGTGCCAGCAGTGCTAGCGGGAGCACGTTCTTC
CASSASGSTFF
>TRBV10-2|.|16|TRBD2|TRBJ2-3
TGCGCCAGCAGGGAAGGGACTAGCGAATTCACAGATACGCAGTATTTT
CASREGTSEFTDTQYF
>TRBV11-2|.|13|.|TRBJ2-7
TGTGCCAGCAGCTCAATTCGGGGCTACGAGCAGTACTTC
CASSSIRGYEQYF
>TRBV10-3|.|14|TRBD1|TRBJ2-7
TGTGCCATCAGGCACGGGACAGGGGTCTACGAGCAGTACTTC
CAIRHGTGVYEQYF
>TRBV5-6|once|14|.|TRBJ2-3
TGTGCCAGCAGCTGGCGACTGGGCACAGATACGCAGTATTTT
CASSWRLGTDTQYF
>TRBV7-2|.|15|.|TRBJ2-7
TGTGCCAGCAGCTTAGGCGCGTTAGCCTCCTACGAGCAGTACTTC
CASSLGALASYEQYF
>TRBV27|.|15|TRBD1|TRBJ2-6
TGTGCCACACGGACAGGGGGCTCTGGGGCCAACGTCCTGACTTTC
CATRTGGSGANVLTF
>TRBV10-3|.|17|TRBD2|TRBJ2-2
TGTGCCATCAGCGCTTCTAGCGGGAGGAGGAACACCGGGGAGCTGTTTTTT
CAISASSGRRNTGELFF
>TRBV6-9|once|14|.|TRBJ2-4
TGTGCCAGCAGTTATAAGGGGGATTCGGACATTCAGTACTTC
CASSYKGDSDIQYF
>TRBV7-9|.|14|TRBD1|TRBJ1-1
TGTGCCAGCAACCCGGGACAGGGGGGAACTGAAGCTTTCTTT
CASNPGQGGTEAFF
>TRBV6-6|.|16|TRBD1|TRBJ2-2
TGTGCCAGCAGTTACTCGACAGGGGGCGTCGACGGGGAGCTGTTTTTT
CASSYSTGGVDGELFF
>TRBV15|.|17|.|TRBJ2-3
TGTGCCACCAGCAGAGCACCGAGGATGGGGCCCGGGGATACGCAGTATTTT
CATSRAPRMGPGDTQYF